Below, 6 T cell receptor beta chains from the same sample are listed, as sequenced in a study of immune evolution from preneoplasia to lung adenocarcinoma. Only in-frame clones appear in the TCRdb table, and some are missing; sequencing was by immunoSEQ multiplex PCR. The sample comprises just over 14,000 clones, roughly four fifths of which are singletons, and under 3% rests with the top ten. The specimen sequenced was FFPE minimally invasive lung adenocarcinoma tissue. The receptor source for this set is a person aged 60-80 years with lung adenocarcinoma.

This chain connects TRBV28 to TRBJ2-3; possible D gene TRBD2, 5 bases. Per germline, CDR1 MDHEN and CDR2 SYDVKM. The ends were cut back, 3 bases at V and 0 bases at J, with 16 bases in the middle. The CDR3 length is 17 residues. In DNA form, the CDR3 reads TGTGCCAGCAGTTTCCCCCCCTCCGGGATAAGCACAGATACGCAGTATTTT. This gives the protein CASSFPPSGISTDTQYF.

This clone occurred once. The rearrangement joins TRBV19 to TRBJ1-1; 10 nucleotides align to TRBD1. The CDR3 covers 16 residues. Germline-derived CDR1 and CDR2 are LNHDA and SQIVND (reference sequence). V shed 4 bases and J 1 base; nucleotides not matched to a gene: 6. CDR3 in amino acids: CASSTGTGDQNTEAFF. The DNA for the CDR3 is TGTGCCAGTAGTACCGGGACAGGGGATCAGAACACTGAAGCTTTCTTT.

The chain recombines TRBV18 with TRBJ1-1; 10 bases map to TRBD1. The CDR3 totals 14 residues. The J segment lost 4 bases and the V segment lost 6 bases, leaving 5 bases of the junction unmatched. CDR1 and CDR2 (germline): KGHSH, LQKENI. The CDR3, as DNA: TGTGCCAGCTCCCCGGACAGGGGGAGCACTGAAGCTTTCTTT. This encodes CASSPDRGSTEAFF.

This chain uses TRBV30 with TRBJ2-2; no clear D. Trimming cost V 3 bases and J 4 bases, with 12 bases left between them. This CDR3 has 14 residues. Per germline, CDR1 GTSNPN and CDR2 SVGIG (reference sequence). Written as DNA, the CDR3 is TGTGCCTGGAGCCTTGACCCGGCCACCGGGGAGCTGTTTTTT. It specifies CAWSLDPATGELFF.

J is TRBJ1-3 and V is TRBV30, with D unclear. V was pared by 1 base and J by 5 bases, with 3 bases between. CDR3 size: 11 residues. Germline assignment: CDR1 GTSNPN and CDR2 SVGIG (reference sequence). The CDR3 protein is CAWSDRNTIYF. CDR3 in DNA: TGTGCCTGGAGTGACAGAAACACCATATATTTT. Based on the CDR3 plus reference TRBV30 and TRBJ1-3, the full variable domain is SQTIHQWPATLVQPVGSPLSLECTVEGTSNPNLYWYRQAAGRGLQLLFYSVGIGQISSEVPQNLSASRPQDRQFILSSKKLLLSDSGFYLCAWSDRNTIYFGEGSWLTVV.

The chain recombines TRBV11-2 with TRBJ1-2; D might be TRBD1 (5 bases). V was cut by 1 base and J by 7 bases, with 10 bases left in between. The CDR3 has 13 residues. Germline loops: CDR1 SGHAT, CDR2 FQNNGV. CDR3 nucleotides: TGTGCCAGCAGCTTAGCAGGGTTTGGTGGCTACACCTTC. This translates into CASSLAGFGGYTF.